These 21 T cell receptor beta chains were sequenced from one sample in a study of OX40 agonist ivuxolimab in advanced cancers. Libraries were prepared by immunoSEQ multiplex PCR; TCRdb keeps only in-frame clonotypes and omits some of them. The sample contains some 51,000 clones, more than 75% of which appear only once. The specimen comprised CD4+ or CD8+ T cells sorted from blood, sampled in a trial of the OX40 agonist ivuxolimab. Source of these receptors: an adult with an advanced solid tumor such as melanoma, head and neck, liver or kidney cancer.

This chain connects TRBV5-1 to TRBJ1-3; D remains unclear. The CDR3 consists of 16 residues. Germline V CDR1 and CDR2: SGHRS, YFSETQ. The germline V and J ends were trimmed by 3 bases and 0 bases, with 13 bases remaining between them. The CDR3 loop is CASSSKSINSGNTIYF. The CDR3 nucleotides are TGCGCCAGCAGCTCGAAGTCGATAAACTCTGGAAACACCATATATTTT.

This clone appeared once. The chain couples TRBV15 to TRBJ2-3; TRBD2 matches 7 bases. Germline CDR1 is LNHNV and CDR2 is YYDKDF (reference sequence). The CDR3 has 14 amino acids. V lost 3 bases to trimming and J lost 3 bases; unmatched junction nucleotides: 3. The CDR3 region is CATSRGRATDTQYF. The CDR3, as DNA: TGTGCCACCAGCAGGGGGAGGGCTACAGATACGCAGTATTTT.

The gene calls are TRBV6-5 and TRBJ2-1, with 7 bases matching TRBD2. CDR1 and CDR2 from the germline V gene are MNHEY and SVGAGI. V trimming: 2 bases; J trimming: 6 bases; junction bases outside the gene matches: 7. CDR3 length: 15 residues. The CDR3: CASSYGEGRFNEQFF. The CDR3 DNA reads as TGTGCCAGCAGTTACGGGGAGGGGCGGTTCAATGAGCAGTTCTTC.

The CDR3 sequence: CASSFLVGQGQETQYF. The CDR3 DNA sequence: TGTGCCAGCAGTTTCCTCGTGGGGCAGGGCCAAGAGACCCAGTACTTC. The chain joins TRBV27 to TRBJ2-5; D might be TRBD1 (5 bases). The length of the CDR3 is 16 residues. V was trimmed by 3 bases and J by 1 base, leaving 15 bases between them. Germline V gene data show CDR1 as MNHEY and CDR2 as SMNVEV (reference sequence).

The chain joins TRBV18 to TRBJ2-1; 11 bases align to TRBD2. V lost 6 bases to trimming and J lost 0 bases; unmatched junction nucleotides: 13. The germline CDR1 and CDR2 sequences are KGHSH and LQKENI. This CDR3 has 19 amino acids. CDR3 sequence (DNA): TGTGCCAGCTCTTGGACTAGCGGGCCAGAACCACGCTCCTACAATGAGCAGTTCTTC. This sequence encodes CASSWTSGPEPRSYNEQFF.

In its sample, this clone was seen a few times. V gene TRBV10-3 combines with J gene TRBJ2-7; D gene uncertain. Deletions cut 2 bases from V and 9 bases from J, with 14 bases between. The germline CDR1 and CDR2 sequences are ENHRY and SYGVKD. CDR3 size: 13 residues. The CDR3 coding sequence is TGTGCCATCAGTGAGCGAGCGACCATTTGGCAGTACTTC. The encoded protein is CAISERATIWQYF.

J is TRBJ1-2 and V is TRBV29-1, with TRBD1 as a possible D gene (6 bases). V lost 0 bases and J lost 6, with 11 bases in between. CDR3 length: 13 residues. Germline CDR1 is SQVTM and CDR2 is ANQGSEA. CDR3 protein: CSVEEWQGNGYTF. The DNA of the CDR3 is TGCAGCGTTGAAGAATGGCAGGGGAATGGCTACACCTTC. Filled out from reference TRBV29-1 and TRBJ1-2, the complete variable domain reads SAVISQKPSRDICQRGTSLTIQCQVDSQVTMMFWYRQQPGQSLTLIATANQGSEATYESGFVIDKFPISRPNLTFSTLTVSNMSPEDSSIYLCSVEEWQGNGYTFGSGTRLTVV.

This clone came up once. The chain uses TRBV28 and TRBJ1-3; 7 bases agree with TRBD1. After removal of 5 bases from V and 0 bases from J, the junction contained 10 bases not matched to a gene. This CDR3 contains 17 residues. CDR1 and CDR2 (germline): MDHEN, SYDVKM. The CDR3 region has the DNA TGTGCCAGCAGTACGATGGACAGGCAAAGCTCTGGAAACACCATATATTTT. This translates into CASSTMDRQSSGNTIYF.

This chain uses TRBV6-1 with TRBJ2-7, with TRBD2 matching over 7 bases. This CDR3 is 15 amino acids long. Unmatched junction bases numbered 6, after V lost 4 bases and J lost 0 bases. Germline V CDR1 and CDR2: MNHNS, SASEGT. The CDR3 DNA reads TGTGCCAGCAGTGCCCTGGCGGGAGACTCCTACGAGCAGTACTTC. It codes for CASSALAGDSYEQYF.

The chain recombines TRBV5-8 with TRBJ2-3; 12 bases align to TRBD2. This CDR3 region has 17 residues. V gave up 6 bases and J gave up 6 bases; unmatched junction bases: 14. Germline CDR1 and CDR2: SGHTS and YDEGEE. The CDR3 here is CASMVLAGGPSYDTQYF. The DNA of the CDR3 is TGTGCCAGCATGGTGCTAGCGGGAGGGCCAAGTTATGATACGCAGTATTTT.

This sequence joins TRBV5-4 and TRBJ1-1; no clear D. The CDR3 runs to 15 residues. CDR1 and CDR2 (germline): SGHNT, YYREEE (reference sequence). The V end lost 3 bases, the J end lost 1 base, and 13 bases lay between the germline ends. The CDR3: CASSSQMRANTEAFF. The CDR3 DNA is TGTGCCAGCAGCTCGCAGATGAGGGCGAACACTGAAGCTTTCTTT. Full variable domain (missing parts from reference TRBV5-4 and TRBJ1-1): ETGVTQSPTHLIKTRGQQVTLRCSSQSGHNTVSWYQQALGQGPQFIFQYYREEENGRGNFPPRFSGLQFPNYSSELNVNALELDDSALYLCASSSQMRANTEAFFGQGTRLTVV.

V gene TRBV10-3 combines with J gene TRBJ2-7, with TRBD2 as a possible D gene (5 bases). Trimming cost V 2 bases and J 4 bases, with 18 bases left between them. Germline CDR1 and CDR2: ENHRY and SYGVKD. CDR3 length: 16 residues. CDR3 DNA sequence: TGTGCCATCAGTGAGCCAAAGCGGCCTCTTGGATACGAGCAGTACTTC. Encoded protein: CAISEPKRPLGYEQYF.

DNA of the CDR3: TGTGCCAGCAGTGAAATACGGGACGAGCAGTACTTC. Translation gives CASSEIRDEQYF. This chain uses TRBV6-1 with TRBJ2-7; D ambiguous. Per the germline V gene, CDR1 is MNHNS and CDR2 is SASEGT. V was cut by 2 bases and J by 5 bases, with 7 bases left in between. The CDR3 is 12 amino acids.

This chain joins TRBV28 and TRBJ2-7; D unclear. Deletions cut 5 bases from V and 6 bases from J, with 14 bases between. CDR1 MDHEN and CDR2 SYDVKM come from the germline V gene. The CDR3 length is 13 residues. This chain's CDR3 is CASSPPPRFEQYF. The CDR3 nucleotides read TGTGCCAGCAGTCCCCCCCCTAGGTTCGAGCAGTACTTC.

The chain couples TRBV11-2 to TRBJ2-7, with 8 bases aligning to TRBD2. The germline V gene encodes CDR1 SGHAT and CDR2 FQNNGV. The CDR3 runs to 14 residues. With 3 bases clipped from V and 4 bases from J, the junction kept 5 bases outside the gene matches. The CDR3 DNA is TGTGCCAGCAGCTTTGATAGCGGGATTTACGAGCAGTACTTC. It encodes CASSFDSGIYEQYF.

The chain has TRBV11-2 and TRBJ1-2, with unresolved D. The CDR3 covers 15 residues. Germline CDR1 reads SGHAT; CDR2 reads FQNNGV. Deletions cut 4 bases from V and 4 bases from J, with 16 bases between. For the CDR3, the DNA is TGTGCCAGCAGCTCCTGGTCACAGTTCCTCTATGGCTACACCTTC. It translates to CASSSWSQFLYGYTF.

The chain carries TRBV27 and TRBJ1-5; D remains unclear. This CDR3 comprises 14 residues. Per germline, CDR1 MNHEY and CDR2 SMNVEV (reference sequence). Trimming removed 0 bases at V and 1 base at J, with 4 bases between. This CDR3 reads CASSLSTSNQPQHF. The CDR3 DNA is TGTGCCAGCAGTTTATCGACAAGCAATCAGCCCCAGCATTTT.

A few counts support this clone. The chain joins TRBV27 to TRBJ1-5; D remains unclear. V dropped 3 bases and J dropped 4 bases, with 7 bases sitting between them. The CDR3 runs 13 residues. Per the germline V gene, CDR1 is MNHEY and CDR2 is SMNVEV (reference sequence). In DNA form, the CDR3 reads TGTGCCAGCAGTTTTCGGCGGAATCAGCCCCAGCATTTT. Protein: CASSFRRNQPQHF.

The CDR3 region is CASSEIQGLADNEQFF. As DNA, the CDR3 is TGTGCCAGCAGTGAAATTCAAGGACTAGCGGACAATGAGCAGTTCTTC. The rearrangement joins TRBV2 to TRBJ2-1; 10 bases agree with TRBD2. Trimming took 2 bases from V and 5 from J; bases not matched to a gene: 6. This CDR3 spans 16 amino acids. Germline CDR1 SNHLY, CDR2 FYNNEI.

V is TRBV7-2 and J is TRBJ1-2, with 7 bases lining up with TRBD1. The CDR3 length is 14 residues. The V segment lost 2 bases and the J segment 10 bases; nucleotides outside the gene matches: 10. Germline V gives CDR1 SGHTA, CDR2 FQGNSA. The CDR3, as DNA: TGTGCCAGCAGCTTATCGACAGGGACTCTCCACTACACCTTC. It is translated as CASSLSTGTLHYTF. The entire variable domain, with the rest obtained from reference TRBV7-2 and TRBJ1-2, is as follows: GAGVSQSPSNKVTEKGKDVELRCDPISGHTALYWYRQSLGQGLEFLIYFQGNSAPDKSGLPSDRFSAERTGGSVSTLTIQRTQQEDSAVYLCASSLSTGTLHYTFGSGTRLTVV.

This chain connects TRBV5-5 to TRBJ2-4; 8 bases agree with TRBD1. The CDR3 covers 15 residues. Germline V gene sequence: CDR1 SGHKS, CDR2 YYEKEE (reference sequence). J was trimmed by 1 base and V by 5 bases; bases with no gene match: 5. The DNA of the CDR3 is TGTGCCAGCAGATTGCAGGGGGCGGCCAAAAACATTCAGTACTTC. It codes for CASRLQGAAKNIQYF. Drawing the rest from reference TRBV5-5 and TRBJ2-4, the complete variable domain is DAGVTQSPTHLIKTRGQQVTLRCSPISGHKSVSWYQQVLGQGPQFIFQYYEKEERGRGNFPDRFSARQFPNYSSELNVNALLLGDSALYLCASRLQGAAKNIQYFGAGTRLSVL.